This TCR beta chain was sequenced during a study of blood T cell repertoires in COVID-19. Profiling relied on immunoSEQ multiplex PCR, and the TCRdb table lists in-frame clones only, not all of them. The data show about 270,000 clones, 80% to 90% seen once. Trimming shortened V by 3 bases and J by 7 bases, and 13 bases separated the two germline ends. The CDR3 loop spans 15 amino acids. CDR1 is SNHLY, CDR2 FYNNEI, per germline. Donors in Cohort 3 who had recovered were those with two negative PCRs, healthcare professional clearance, or resolution of their symptoms. V is TRBV2 and J is TRBJ1-6, with unresolved D. The material sequenced was PBMCs or T cells enriched from blood (not recorded which). The source of this sequence is a woman under 30 who had recovered from COVID-19. CDR3 sequence (DNA): TGTGCCAGCAGTGACGGGAGTTGGGAGAATTCACCCCTCCACTTT. Its protein is CASSDGSWENSPLHF.